Reported below is one TCR beta chain. What it binds is unknown. These data are taken from a study of post-analysis software for immune sequencing data. Study-level results: Five or six TRBV segments, TRBV5-6, TRBV5-1 and TRBV20-1 among them, were found more frequent in patients than controls. Multiple sclerosis patients had significantly lower normalized Chao1 diversity than controls. F measure grouped same-batch samples tightly together.

cDNA libraries of TCR beta carried unique molecular identifiers. Some 500,000 cDNA molecules were obtained per 1 to 10 million input T cells. TCRdb analysed the PCR reads with MiXCR anew, one entry per CDR3 protein. The table records about 820,000 distinct CDR3 sequences, about 57% of them present only once. The V end lost 5 bases, the J end lost 2 bases, and 18 bases lay between the germline ends. There are 16 residues in the CDR3. Germline V gene lookup returns CDR1 MGHDK and CDR2 SYGVNS. The receptor comes from a girl aged 10-17 years with multiple sclerosis. The rearrangement joins TRBV25-1 to TRBJ2-5; no reliable D call. Specimen: blood. DNA for the CDR3: TGTGCCAGCAGTCCCACCAAATCCCCCCTGCAAGAGACCCAGTACTTC. Its translation: CASSPTKSPLQETQYF.